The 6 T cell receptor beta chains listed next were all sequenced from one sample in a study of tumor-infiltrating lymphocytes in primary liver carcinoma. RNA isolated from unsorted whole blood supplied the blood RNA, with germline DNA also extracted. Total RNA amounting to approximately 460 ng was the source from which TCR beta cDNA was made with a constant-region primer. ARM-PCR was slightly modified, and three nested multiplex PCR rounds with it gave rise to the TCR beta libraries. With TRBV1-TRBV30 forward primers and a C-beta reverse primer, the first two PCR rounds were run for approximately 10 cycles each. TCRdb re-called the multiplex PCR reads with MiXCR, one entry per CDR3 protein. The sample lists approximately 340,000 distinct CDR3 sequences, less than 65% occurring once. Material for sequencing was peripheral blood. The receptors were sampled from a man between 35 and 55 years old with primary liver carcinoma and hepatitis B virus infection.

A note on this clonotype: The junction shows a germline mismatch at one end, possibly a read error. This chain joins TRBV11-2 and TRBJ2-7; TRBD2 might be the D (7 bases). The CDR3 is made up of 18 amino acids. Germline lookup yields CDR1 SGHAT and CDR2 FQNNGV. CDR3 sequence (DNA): TGTGCCAGCAGCTCGACGGGGGGCACCGGGACTACCTATTACGAACAGTACTTC. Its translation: CASSSTGGTGTTYYEQYF.

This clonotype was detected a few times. The CDR3 here is CASSLGQGGSPLHF. CDR3 coding DNA: TGTGCCAGCAGTTTGGGACAGGGAGGTTCACCCCTCCACTTT. The chain uses TRBV28 and TRBJ1-6; TRBD1 aligns across 9 bases. The CDR3 covers 14 residues. V gave up 3 bases and J gave up 9 bases; unmatched junction bases: 3. CDR1 and CDR2 (germline): MDHEN, SYDVKM.

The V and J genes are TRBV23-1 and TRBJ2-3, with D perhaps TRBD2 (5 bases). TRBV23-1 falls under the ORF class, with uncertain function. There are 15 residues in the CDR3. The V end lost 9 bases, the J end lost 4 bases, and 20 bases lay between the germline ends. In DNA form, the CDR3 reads TGCGCCAGTGGCCGACTACGTCATCGTGCAGATACGCAGTATTTT. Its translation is CASGRLRHRADTQYF.

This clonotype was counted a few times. CDR3 bases: TGTGCCAGCAGCTTGGTGGTGGGGAGCGGTGGCTACACCTTC. Translated: CASSLVVGSGGYTF. The rearrangement joins TRBV5-6 to TRBJ1-2; D unclear. CDR1 is SGHDT and CDR2 is YYEEEE in the germline V gene. Trimming left V 0 bases short and J 7 bases short, with 13 bases between. This CDR3 comprises 14 residues.

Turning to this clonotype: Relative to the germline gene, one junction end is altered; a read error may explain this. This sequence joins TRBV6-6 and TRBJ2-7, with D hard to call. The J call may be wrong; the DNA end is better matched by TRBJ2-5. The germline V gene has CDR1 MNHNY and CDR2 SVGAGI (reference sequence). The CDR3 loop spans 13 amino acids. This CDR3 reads CAGSYLQDETQYF. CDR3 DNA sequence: TGTGCCGGCAGTTACCTCCAGGACGAGACCCAGTACTTC.

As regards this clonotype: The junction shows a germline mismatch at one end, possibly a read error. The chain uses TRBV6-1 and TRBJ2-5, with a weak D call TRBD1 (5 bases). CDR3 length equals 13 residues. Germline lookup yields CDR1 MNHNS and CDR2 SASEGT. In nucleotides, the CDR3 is TGTGCCAGTCAGGGTGTTCCCAAAGAGATCCAGTACTTC. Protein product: CASQGVPKEIQYF.